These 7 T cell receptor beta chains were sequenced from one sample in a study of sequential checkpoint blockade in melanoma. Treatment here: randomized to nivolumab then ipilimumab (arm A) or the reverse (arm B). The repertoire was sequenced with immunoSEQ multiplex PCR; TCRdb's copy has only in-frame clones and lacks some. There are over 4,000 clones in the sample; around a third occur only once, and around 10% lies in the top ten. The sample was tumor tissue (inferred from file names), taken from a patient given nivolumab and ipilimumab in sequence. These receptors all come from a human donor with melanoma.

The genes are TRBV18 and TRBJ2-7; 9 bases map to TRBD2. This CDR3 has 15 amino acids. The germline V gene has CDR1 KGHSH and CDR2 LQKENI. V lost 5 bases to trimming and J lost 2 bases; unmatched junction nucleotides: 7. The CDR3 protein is CASSGWTSEPYEQYF. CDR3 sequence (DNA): TGTGCCAGCTCAGGGTGGACTAGCGAACCCTACGAGCAGTACTTC.

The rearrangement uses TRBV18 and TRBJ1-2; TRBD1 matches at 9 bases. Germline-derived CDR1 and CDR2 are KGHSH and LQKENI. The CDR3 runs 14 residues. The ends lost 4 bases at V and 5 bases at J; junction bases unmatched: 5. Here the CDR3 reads CASSHAGTGYGYTF. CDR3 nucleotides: TGTGCCAGCTCACACGCCGGGACAGGGTATGGCTACACCTTC.

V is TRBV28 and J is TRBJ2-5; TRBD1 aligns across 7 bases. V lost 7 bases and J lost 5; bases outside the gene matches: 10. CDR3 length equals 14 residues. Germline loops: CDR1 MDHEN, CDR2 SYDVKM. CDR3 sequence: CASNIRTGEETQYF. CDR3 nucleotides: TGTGCCAGCAACATCCGGACAGGAGAGGAGACCCAGTACTTC.

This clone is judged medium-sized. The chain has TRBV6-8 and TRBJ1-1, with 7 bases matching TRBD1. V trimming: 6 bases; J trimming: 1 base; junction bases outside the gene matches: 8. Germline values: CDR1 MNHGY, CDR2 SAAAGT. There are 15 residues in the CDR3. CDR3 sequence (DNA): TGTGCCAGCAGCGTTACCGGGACAGCGAACACTGAAGCTTTCTTT. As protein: CASSVTGTANTEAFF.

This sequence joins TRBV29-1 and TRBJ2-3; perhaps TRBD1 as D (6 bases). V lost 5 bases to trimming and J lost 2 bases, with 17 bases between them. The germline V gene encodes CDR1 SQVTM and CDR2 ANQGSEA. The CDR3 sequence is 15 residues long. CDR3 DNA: TGCAGCGTTCTTCCAGGGACACTTCCCACAGATACGCAGTATTTT. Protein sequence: CSVLPGTLPTDTQYF.

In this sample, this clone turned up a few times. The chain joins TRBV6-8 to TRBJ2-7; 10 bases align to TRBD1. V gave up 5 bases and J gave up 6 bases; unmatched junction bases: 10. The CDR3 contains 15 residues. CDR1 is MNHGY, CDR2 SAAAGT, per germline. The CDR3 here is CASSPQPTGGIEQYF. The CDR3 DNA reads TGTGCCAGCAGTCCACAACCGACAGGGGGCATCGAGCAGTACTTC.

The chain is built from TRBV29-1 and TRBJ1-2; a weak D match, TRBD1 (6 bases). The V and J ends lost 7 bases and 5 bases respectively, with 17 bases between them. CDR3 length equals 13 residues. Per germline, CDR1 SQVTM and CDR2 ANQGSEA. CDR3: CSAKTGSPYGYTF. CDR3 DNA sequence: TGCAGCGCGAAAACAGGGTCCCCGTATGGCTACACCTTC.